This paragraph covers one T cell receptor beta chain sequence. The sample originates from a study of control samples from healthy donors and cancer patients. Sequencing used immunoSEQ multiplex PCR; TCRdb keeps in-frame clones, though not all of them. Of some 170,000 clones listed, approximately 94% were seen once; the top ten hold roughly 15%. V was pared by 4 bases and J by 7 bases, with 7 bases of the junction left unmatched. The CDR3 runs 15 residues. Germline V gene data show CDR1 as MGHRA and CDR2 as YSYEKL. The sequence came from a man in his 60s with colorectal cancer. The chain links TRBV4-1 to TRBJ1-5; 10 bases match TRBD1. The source material was PBMCs. The DNA of the CDR3 is TGCGCCAGCAGCCCCCAGACAGGGGGCTGGCAGCCCCAGCATTTT. Its protein is CASSPQTGGWQPQHF.